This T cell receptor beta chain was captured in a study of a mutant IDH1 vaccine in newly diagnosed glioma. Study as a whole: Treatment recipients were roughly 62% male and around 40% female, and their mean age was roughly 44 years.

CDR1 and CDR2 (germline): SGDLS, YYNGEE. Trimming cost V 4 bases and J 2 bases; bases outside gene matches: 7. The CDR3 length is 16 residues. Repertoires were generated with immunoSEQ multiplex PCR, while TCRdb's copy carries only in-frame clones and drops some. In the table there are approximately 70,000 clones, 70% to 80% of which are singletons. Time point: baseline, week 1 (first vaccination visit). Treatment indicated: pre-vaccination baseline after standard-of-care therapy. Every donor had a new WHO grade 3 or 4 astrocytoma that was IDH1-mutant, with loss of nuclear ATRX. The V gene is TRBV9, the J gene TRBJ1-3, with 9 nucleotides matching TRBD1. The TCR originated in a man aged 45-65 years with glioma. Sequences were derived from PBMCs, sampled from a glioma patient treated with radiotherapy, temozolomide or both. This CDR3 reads CASSFRQGVAGNTIYF. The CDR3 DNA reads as TGTGCCAGCAGCTTTCGACAGGGGGTGGCTGGAAACACCATATATTTT. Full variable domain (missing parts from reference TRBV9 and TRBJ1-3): DSGVTQTPKHLITATGQRVTLRCSPRSGDLSVYWYQQSLDQGLQFLIQYYNGEERAKGNILERFSAQQFPDLHSELNLSSLELGDSALYFCASSFRQGVAGNTIYFGEGSWLTVV.